This T cell receptor (beta chain) was captured in a study of regulatory T cells in long-lasting Graves disease. CDR1 and CDR2 from the germline V gene are DFQATT and SNEGSKA (reference sequence). Trimming at V came to 0 bases and at J to 11 bases, leaving 10 bases not matched to a gene. This CDR3 is built from 14 residues. Relying on iRepertoire HTBI primers and Arm-PCR of CDR3 regions, the team built TCR beta libraries. TCRdb reprocessed the multiplex PCR reads with MiXCR, giving one entry per CDR3 protein. Seen here are 250,000 or so distinct CDR3 sequences, roughly 18% observed once, and the top ten hold 12% to 15%. Time point: newly diagnosed GD, antithyroid drugs for less than 3 months. RNA isolated from PBMCs was used to make the TCR library. The same specimen was also included in a second study, on T cells in Graves' hyperthyroidism and ophthalmopathy.

The genes are TRBV20-1 and TRBJ2-4; 7 bases align to TRBD2. This clonotype was obtained from a woman in her twenties or thirties with Graves disease. The sample consisted of peripheral blood mononuclear cells (PBMCs), taken at new diagnosis, from a patient treated with antithyroid drugs. The CDR3 DNA reads as TGCAGTGCTAGAGAATCTCCCGGGACTATTCTTCAGTACTTC. Its translation: CSARESPGTILQYF.